These 10 T cell receptor beta chains were all obtained from the same sample, sequenced in a study of T cell repertoires in cytomegalovirus infection. TCRdb fed the reads into MiXCR, producing one record per CDR3 protein. The sample lists 310,000 or so distinct CDR3 sequences; 17% were seen once. The sequencing sample was made of PBMCs. The receptor set was obtained from a human donor in good health (CMV status not recorded). Some clones in this sample may be carry-over from other donors' samples.

The chain carries TRBV9 and TRBJ2-7; perhaps TRBD1 as D (6 bases). V was clipped by 0 bases and J by 7 bases, with 14 bases between them. The CDR3 runs 14 residues. CDR1 is SGDLS, CDR2 YYNGEE, per germline. The DNA for the CDR3 is TGTGCCAGCAGCGTAGGGGCAGGGGAAGAAGAGCAGTACTTC. Its protein product is CASSVGAGEEEQYF.

Many counts were recorded for this clonotype. This chain joins TRBV6-1 and TRBJ2-3, with 8 bases fitting TRBD2. The CDR3 runs 16 residues. V gave up 7 bases and J gave up 1 base; unmatched junction bases: 10. CDR1 MNHNS and CDR2 SASEGT come from the germline V gene. This chain's CDR3 is CASTRTSSSGTDTQYF. The CDR3 DNA is TGTGCCAGCACCCGGACTAGCTCCTCTGGCACAGATACGCAGTATTTT.

This clonotype was detected a few times. The chain joins TRBV25-1 to TRBJ2-1, with 9 bases identical to TRBD1. Germline CDR1 reads MGHDK; CDR2 reads SYGVNS. With V trimmed by 8 bases and J by 5 bases, 13 bases remained unmatched. The CDR3 covers 16 residues. The CDR3 bases are TGTGCCAGCGAGTGGGGAGTGGGACAGGGAAACAATGAGCAGTTCTTC. Translation gives CASEWGVGQGNNEQFF.

This clonotype was observed at least ten times. J is TRBJ2-5 and V is TRBV7-2, with D perhaps matching TRBD1 (5 bases). The CDR3 totals 13 residues. Trimming pared 5 bases from V and 4 bases from J, leaving 11 bases between. The germline V gene has CDR1 SGHTA and CDR2 FQGNSA. CDR3 amino acids: CASSPRVRETQYF. The CDR3 coding sequence is TGTGCCAGCAGCCCCAGGGTTAGAGAGACCCAGTACTTC.

The rearrangement uses TRBV7-9 and TRBJ1-1, with D hard to call. V dropped 3 bases and J dropped 5 bases, with 13 bases sitting between them. Per the germline V gene, CDR1 is SEHNR and CDR2 is FQNEAQ (reference sequence). CDR3 size: 14 residues. Here the CDR3 reads CASSFVASRTEAFF. CDR3 nucleotide sequence: TGTGCCAGCAGCTTTGTTGCCTCTAGGACTGAAGCTTTCTTT.

The V and J genes are TRBV6-1 and TRBJ1-5; D not certain. V dropped 0 bases and J dropped 9 bases, with 9 bases sitting between them. The CDR3 is 13 residues long. CDR1 MNHNS and CDR2 SASEGT come from the germline V gene. The CDR3 reads CASSEAPGGPQHF. The CDR3, as DNA: TGTGCCAGCAGTGAAGCTCCGGGTGGGCCCCAGCATTTT.

This clonotype has a count of ten or more. The chain uses TRBV7-3 and TRBJ2-1; 10 nucleotides match TRBD2. The CDR3 covers 18 residues. CDR1 and CDR2 from the germline V gene are SGHTA and FQGTGA. Losses at the gene ends were 1 base for V and 10 bases for J; bases not matched to a gene: 16. CDR3 DNA sequence: TGTGCCAGCAGCTTAATCCCCACCCTAGCGGGGGAGGGGGGGGAGCAGTTCTTC. As protein: CASSLIPTLAGEGGEQFF.

The chain joins TRBV29-1 to TRBJ2-7; a possible D gene is TRBD1 (5 bases). The length of the CDR3 is 12 residues. The V gene's germline CDR1 is SQVTM and CDR2 ANQGSEA. V was pared by 4 bases and J by 4 bases, with 11 bases between. The CDR3 region has the DNA TGCAGCGTTGTCTCAGGGATGTACGAGCAGTACTTC. Amino acid sequence: CSVVSGMYEQYF.

This clonotype was seen ten or more times. The rearrangement uses TRBV7-2 and TRBJ2-1; 12 bases map to TRBD2. V lost 3 bases, J lost 15 bases, and 12 bases stayed unmatched. This CDR3 has 15 amino acids. Germline V gene sequence: CDR1 SGHTA, CDR2 FQGNSA. CDR3: CASSFLAGGLRDRFF. The CDR3 DNA sequence: TGTGCCAGCAGCTTCCTAGCGGGGGGGCTCCGGGATCGGTTCTTC.

This clonotype appeared many times. The rearrangement joins TRBV7-2 to TRBJ1-3, with D possibly TRBD1 on 6 matching bases. CDR1 is SGHTA and CDR2 is FQGNSA in the germline V gene. V was shortened by 1 base and J by 4 bases, with 11 bases between the two germline ends. The CDR3 has 15 amino acids. CDR3 DNA sequence: TGTGCCAGCAGCTTAGTACAGGGTCCAGGAAACACCATATATTTT. The encoded protein is CASSLVQGPGNTIYF.